This TCR beta chain was sequenced during a study of blood T cells in healthy people across ages. About this clonotype: Antigen unknown. A much larger clone is a single base away; this may be a read error.

The study's findings and limits: Roughly linear declines in TCR beta diversity per million T cells occurred with age. Not knowing donor CMV status may have confounded expanded clonotype changes. Fewer expanded clones and more diversity marked long-lived versus aged donors.

Together with a sample-barcoded 5' primer, a J-beta primer mix was included in a second PCR lasting about 6 to 11 cycles. Using its own MiXCR run on the 5' RACE reads, TCRdb lists one record per CDR3 protein. The data contain about 590,000 distinct CDR3 sequences, approximately 30% of them singletons. What was sequenced was blood. The sequence was obtained from a woman older than 75 in good health.

The CDR3 DNA sequence: TGTGCCACCGCCAGACAGGGGAACACTGAAGCTTTCTTT. This translates into CATARQGNTEAFF. The chain links TRBV15 to TRBJ1-1; 7 bases fit TRBD1. The V gene end was trimmed by 8 bases and the J gene end by 1 base; junction bases not matched to a gene: 4. CDR3 size: 13 residues. Germline V gene sequence: CDR1 LNHNV, CDR2 YYDKDF (reference sequence).